The clone carrying this T cell receptor (beta chain) was counted between two and nine times. Its specificity is not known. The sample is drawn from a study of T cells after yellow fever vaccination. Overall study findings and caveats: Weaker, the secondary response had a peak occurring faster, on day 5 versus 15.

The CDR3 has 16 amino acids. V shed 2 bases and J 10 bases; nucleotides not matched to a gene: 7. Germline lookup yields CDR1 MNHEY and CDR2 SMNVEV (reference sequence). TCRdb processed the 5' RACE reads anew with MiXCR; each CDR3 protein has one entry. This sample has some 300,000 distinct CDR3 sequences, with 7.5% to 9.5% found just once. The starting material was CD4+ T cells sorted from PBMCs, obtained 5 days after the yellow fever booster vaccination. This sequence was found in a man younger than 30 who received the YFV17D yellow fever vaccine. The chain joins TRBV27 to TRBJ1-6, with TRBD1 matching 11 bases. In nucleotides, the CDR3 is TGTGCCAGCAGTTTAGAGGGGACAGGGGGTGGGTCACCCCTCCACTTT. Protein sequence: CASSLEGTGGGSPLHF.